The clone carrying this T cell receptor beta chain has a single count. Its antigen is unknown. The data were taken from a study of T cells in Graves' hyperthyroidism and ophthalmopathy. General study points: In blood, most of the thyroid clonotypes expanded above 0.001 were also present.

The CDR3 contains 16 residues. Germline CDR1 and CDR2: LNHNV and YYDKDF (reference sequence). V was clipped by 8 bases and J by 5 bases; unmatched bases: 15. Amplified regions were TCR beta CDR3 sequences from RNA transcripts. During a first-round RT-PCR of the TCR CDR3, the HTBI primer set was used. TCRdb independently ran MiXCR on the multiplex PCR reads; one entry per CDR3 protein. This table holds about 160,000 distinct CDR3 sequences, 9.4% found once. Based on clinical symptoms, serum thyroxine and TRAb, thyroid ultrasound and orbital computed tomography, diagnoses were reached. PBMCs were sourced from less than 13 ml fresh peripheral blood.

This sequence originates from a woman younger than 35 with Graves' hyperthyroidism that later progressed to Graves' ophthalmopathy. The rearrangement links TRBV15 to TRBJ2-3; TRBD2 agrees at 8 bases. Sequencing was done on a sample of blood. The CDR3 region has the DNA TGTGCCACCGCCTTCAGGGCGGGGGGTCAAAGAGATACGCAGTATTTT. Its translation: CATAFRAGGQRDTQYF.